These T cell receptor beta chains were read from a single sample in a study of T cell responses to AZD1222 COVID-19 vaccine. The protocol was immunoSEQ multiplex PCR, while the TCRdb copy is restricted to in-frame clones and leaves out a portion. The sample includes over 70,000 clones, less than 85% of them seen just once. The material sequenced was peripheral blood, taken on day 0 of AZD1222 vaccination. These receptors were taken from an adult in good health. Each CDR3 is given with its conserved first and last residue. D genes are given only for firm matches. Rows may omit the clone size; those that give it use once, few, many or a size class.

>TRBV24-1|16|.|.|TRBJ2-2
CATSDPRNGVSGELFF
TGTGCCACCAGTGATCCCCGAAACGGGGTTAGCGGGGAGCTGTTTTTT
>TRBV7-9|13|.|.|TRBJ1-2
CASSLARSDGYTF
TGTGCCAGCAGCTTAGCCAGGTCTGATGGCTACACCTTC
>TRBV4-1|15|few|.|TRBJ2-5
CASSQDGPFQETQYF
TGCGCCAGCAGCCAAGATGGGCCTTTCCAAGAGACCCAGTACTTC
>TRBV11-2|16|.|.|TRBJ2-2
CASSTGTLLNTGELFF
TGTGCCAGCAGCACCGGGACACTTCTGAACACCGGGGAGCTGTTTTTT
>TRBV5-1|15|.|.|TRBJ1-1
CASSLRQDGFAEAFF
TGCGCCAGCAGCTTGCGCCAAGACGGGTTCGCTGAAGCTTTCTTT
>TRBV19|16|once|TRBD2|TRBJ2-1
CASSMGTSGGVYEQFF
TGTGCCAGTAGTATGGGGACTAGCGGGGGGGTTTATGAGCAGTTCTTC
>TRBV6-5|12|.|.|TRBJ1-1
CATGRLNTEAFF
TGTGCCACAGGACGGTTGAACACTGAAGCTTTCTTT
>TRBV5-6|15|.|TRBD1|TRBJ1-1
CASSPSDRTNTEAFF
TGTGCCAGCAGCCCCTCGGACAGGACGAACACTGAAGCTTTCTTT
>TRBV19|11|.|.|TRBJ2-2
CASSTSGGLFF
TGTGCCAGTAGTACCAGTGGGGGGCTGTTTTTT
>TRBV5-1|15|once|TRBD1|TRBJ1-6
CASSSIGQVGSPLHF
TGCGCCAGCAGCTCGATAGGACAGGTGGGGTCACCCCTCCACTTT
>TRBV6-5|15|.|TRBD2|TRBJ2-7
CASSQGLAGGYEQYF
TGTGCCAGCAGCCAGGGACTAGCGGGAGGTTACGAGCAGTACTTC
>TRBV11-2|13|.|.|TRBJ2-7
CASSSGLGYEQYF
TGTGCCAGCAGCTCAGGGTTGGGGTACGAGCAGTACTTC
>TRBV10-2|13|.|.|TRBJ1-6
CASNAQWDSPLHF
TGCGCCAGCAACGCCCAGTGGGATTCACCCCTCCACTTT
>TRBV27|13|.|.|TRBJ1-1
CASRAVRSTEAFF
TGTGCCAGCAGAGCAGTGAGGAGCACTGAAGCTTTCTTT
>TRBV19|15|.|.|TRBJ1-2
CASSNRGTPGYGYTF
TGTGCCAGTAGTAATCGCGGGACCCCGGGCTATGGCTACACCTTC
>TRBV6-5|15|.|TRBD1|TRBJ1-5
CASQRGQGWTGPQHF
TGTGCCAGCCAAAGGGGACAGGGGTGGACCGGGCCCCAGCATTTT
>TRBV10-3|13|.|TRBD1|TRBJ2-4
CAISGTGGNIQYF
TGTGCCATCAGTGGGACAGGGGGTAACATTCAGTACTTC
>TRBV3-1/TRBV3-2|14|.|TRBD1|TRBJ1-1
CASSQKQGHLEAFF
TGTGCCAGCAGCCAAAAACAGGGGCACCTTGAAGCTTTCTTT
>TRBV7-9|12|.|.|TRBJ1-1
CASILENTEAFF
TGTGCCAGCATCCTGGAGAACACTGAAGCTTTCTTT
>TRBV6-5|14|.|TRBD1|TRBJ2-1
CASTETGPYNEQFF
TGTGCCAGCACCGAGACAGGGCCCTACAATGAGCAGTTCTTC
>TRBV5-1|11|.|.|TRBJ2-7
CASSAGQLQYF
TGCGCCAGCAGCGCAGGACAGCTTCAGTACTTC
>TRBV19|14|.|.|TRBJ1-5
CAASRTVSNQPQHF
TGTGCCGCGAGTCGGACAGTTAGCAATCAGCCCCAGCATTTT
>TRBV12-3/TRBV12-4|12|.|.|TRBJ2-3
CASSPLEFTQYF
TGTGCCAGCAGTCCCCTAGAGTTTACGCAGTATTTT
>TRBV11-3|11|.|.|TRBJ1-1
CASSRGSEAFF
TGTGCCAGCAGCCGGGGCTCTGAAGCTTTCTTT
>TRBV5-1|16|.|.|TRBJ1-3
CASSLGYRGAGNTIYF
TGCGCCAGCAGCTTGGGTTACCGGGGGGCTGGAAACACCATATATTTT
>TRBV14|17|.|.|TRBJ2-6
CASSQVPRSSGANVLTF
TGTGCCAGCAGCCAAGTACCGCGAAGCTCTGGGGCCAACGTCCTGACTTTC
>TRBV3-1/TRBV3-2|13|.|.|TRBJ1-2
CASSQGGVHGYTF
TGTGCCAGCAGCCAAGGAGGGGTCCATGGCTACACCTTC
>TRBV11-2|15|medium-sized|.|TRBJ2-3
CASSLQRGRTDTQYF
TGTGCCAGCAGCCTCCAACGGGGGCGGACAGATACGCAGTATTTT
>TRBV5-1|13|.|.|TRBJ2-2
CASSPQNTGELFF
TGCGCCAGCAGCCCTCAGAACACCGGGGAGCTGTTTTTT
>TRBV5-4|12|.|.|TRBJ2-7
CASSRDSVEQYF
TGTGCCAGCAGCCGCGACTCCGTGGAGCAGTACTTC
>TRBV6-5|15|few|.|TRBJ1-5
CASSGTGTTDQPQHF
TGTGCCAGCAGCGGAACCGGGACAACAGATCAGCCCCAGCATTTT
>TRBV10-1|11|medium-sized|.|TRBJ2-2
CASSRGGELFF
TGCGCCAGCTCCAGGGGCGGGGAGCTGTTTTTT
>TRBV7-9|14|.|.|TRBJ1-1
CASSRLLGDTEAFF
TGTGCCAGCAGCCGTCTCCTTGGGGACACTGAAGCTTTCTTT
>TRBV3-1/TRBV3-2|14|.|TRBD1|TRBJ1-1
CASSMGQQNTEAFF
TGTGCCAGCAGCATGGGACAGCAGAACACTGAAGCTTTCTTT
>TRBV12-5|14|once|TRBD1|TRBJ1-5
CASASTGVGQPQHF
TGTGCTAGTGCCTCCACAGGGGTGGGTCAGCCCCAGCATTTT
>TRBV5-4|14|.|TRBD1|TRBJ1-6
CASSLRTGNSPLHF
TGTGCCAGCAGCTTAAGGACAGGGAATTCACCCCTCCACTTT
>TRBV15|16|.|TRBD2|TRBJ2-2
CATSRGLAGFTGELFF
TGTGCCACCAGCAGAGGACTAGCGGGATTCACCGGGGAGCTGTTTTTT
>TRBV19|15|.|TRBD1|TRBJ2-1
CASSISGQGLAEQFF
TGTGCCAGTAGTATCTCGGGACAGGGCCTAGCCGAGCAGTTCTTC
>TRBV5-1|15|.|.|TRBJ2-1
CASSSAEAPSNEQFF
TGCGCCAGCAGCTCCGCGGAGGCTCCATCCAATGAGCAGTTCTTC
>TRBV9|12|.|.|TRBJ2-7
CASSPGGREQYF
TGTGCCAGCAGCCCCGGGGGACGCGAGCAGTACTTC
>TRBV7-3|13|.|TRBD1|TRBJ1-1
CASSTNQGAEAFF
TGTGCCAGCAGCACCAACCAGGGGGCCGAAGCTTTCTTT
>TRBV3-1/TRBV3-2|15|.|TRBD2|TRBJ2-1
CASSSGGVAVNEQFF
TGTGCCAGCAGCTCGGGAGGGGTAGCGGTCAATGAGCAGTTCTTC
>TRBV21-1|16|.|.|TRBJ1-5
CARPTGWVYSNQPQHF
TGTGCCAGACCGACAGGGTGGGTGTATAGCAATCAGCCCCAGCATTTT
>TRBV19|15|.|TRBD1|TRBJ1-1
CASEYQYRGATEAFF
TGTGCCAGCGAGTACCAATACAGGGGCGCCACTGAAGCTTTCTTT
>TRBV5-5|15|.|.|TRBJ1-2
CASSLVAGDNYGYTF
TGTGCCAGCAGCTTGGTAGCCGGGGATAACTATGGCTACACCTTC
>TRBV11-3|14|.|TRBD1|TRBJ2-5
CASSFRQGQETQYF
TGTGCCAGCAGCTTTCGACAGGGGCAAGAGACCCAGTACTTC
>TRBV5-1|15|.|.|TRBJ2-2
CASSLRDTNTGELFF
TGCGCCAGCAGCTTGAGGGATACGAACACCGGGGAGCTGTTTTTT
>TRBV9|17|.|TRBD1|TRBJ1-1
CASSVGDRGTMNTEAFF
TGTGCCAGCAGCGTGGGGGACAGGGGGACGATGAACACTGAAGCTTTCTTT
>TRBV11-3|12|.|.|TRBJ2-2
CASSLGRGELFF
TGTGCCAGCAGCTTGGGGCGGGGGGAGCTGTTTTTT
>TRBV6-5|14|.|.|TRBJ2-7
CASSSNRGGDEQYF
TGTGCCAGCAGTTCGAACAGGGGAGGGGACGAGCAGTACTTC
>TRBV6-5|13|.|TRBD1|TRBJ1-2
CASSRDRAYGYTF
TGTGCCAGCAGCCGGGACAGGGCCTACGGCTACACCTTC
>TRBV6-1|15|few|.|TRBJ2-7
CASSDGGQLAYEQYF
TGTGCCAGCAGTGATGGGGGGCAACTAGCCTACGAGCAGTACTTC
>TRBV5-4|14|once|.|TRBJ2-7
CASSPRGGLYEQYF
TGTGCCAGCAGCCCTCGGGGTGGACTCTACGAGCAGTACTTC
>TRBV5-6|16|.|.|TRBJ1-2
CASSLDRVASYYGYTF
TGTGCCAGCAGCTTGGATAGGGTTGCCAGCTACTATGGCTACACCTTC
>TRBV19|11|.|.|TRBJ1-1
CASLQETSAFF
TGTGCCAGTCTGCAGGAAACCTCAGCTTTCTTT
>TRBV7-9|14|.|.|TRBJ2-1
CASNYRQGSNEQFF
TGTGCCAGCAATTATCGGCAGGGAAGTAATGAGCAGTTCTTC
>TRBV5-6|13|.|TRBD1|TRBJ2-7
CASSFGQGSEQYF
TGTGCCAGCAGCTTCGGACAGGGGAGCGAGCAGTACTTC